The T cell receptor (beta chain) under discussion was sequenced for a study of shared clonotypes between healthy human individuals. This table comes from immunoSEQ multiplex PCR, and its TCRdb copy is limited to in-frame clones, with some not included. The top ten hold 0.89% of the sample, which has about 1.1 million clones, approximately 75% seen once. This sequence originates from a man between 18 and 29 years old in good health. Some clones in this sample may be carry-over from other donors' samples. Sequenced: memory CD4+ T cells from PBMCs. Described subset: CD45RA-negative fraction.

Written as DNA, the CDR3 is TGCGCCAGCAGTTCACCCCCCTGGTCGGGGTCGACCACAGATACGCAGTATTTT. Its translation is CASSSPPWSGSTTDTQYF. The genes are TRBV5-1 and TRBJ2-3; tentative D call: TRBD2 (5 bases). CDR1 and CDR2 from the germline V gene are SGHRS and YFSETQ. Trimming left V 5 bases short and J 2 bases short, with 24 bases between. The CDR3 has 18 amino acids. Combining the CDR3 with reference TRBV5-1 and TRBJ2-3 gives the whole variable domain KAGVTQTPRYLIKTRGQQVTLSCSPISGHRSVSWYQQTPGQGLQFLFEYFSETQRNKGNFPGRFSGRQFSNSRSEMNVSTLELGDSALYLCASSSPPWSGSTTDTQYFGPGTRLTVL.